This T cell receptor (beta chain) was obtained from a study of regulatory T cells in long-lasting Graves disease. Study-wide results and caveats: Patients with persistent disease showed a bias toward TRBV28, TRBJ1-2 and TRBJ2-5.

CDR1 SGHRS and CDR2 YFSETQ come from the germline V gene. Trimming cost V 1 base and J 5 bases; bases outside gene matches: 3. This CDR3 has 14 residues. Construction of the TCR beta libraries employed iRepertoire HTBI primers in conjunction with Arm-PCR of CDR3 regions. TCRdb passed the multiplex PCR reads through MiXCR, listing each CDR3 protein once. The sample lists about 430,000 distinct CDR3 sequences, 21% seen once, with roughly 13% in the top ten. This clonotype was observed at least ten times. As yet, its antigen is unknown. Time point defined: persistent/refractory GD, antithyroid drugs over 5 years with positive TRAb. PBMC-extracted RNA yielded the TCR library.

The sequence derives from a female donor with Graves disease. V and J are TRBV5-1 and TRBJ2-4; 7 bases match TRBD2. The specimen comprised peripheral blood mononuclear cells (PBMCs), sampled when the disease was refractory, from a patient treated with antithyroid drugs. The CDR3 DNA sequence: TGCGCCAGCAGCTTGTCGGGGGGTCAAAACATTCAGTACTTC. Its protein product is CASSLSGGQNIQYF.